This TCR beta chain originates from a study of T cells expressing NK-cell markers. The overall study: The study drew TCR beta repertoires from sorted CD3+CD56+NKG2C+, CD3+CD56+NKG2C- and CD3+CD56-NKG2C+ T cells. Among the eight sequenced donors, seven tested HCMV-seropositive and one tested seronegative.

UMIs accompanied the 5'RACE template switching by which TCR beta cDNA was made. Reanalyzing the 5' RACE reads, TCRdb keeps one entry per CDR3 protein, without DNA. The table lists some 440,000 distinct CDR3 sequences, with around 1.4% in the top ten. There are 17 residues in the CDR3. Germline V gene data show CDR1 as SGDLS and CDR2 as YYNGEE. The sequence was obtained from a woman in her 50s in good health. The rearrangement uses TRBV9 and TRBJ2-1; no DNA is available, so the TRBD2 call from TCRdb remains unchecked. Sequenced sample: blood T cells: a sorted CD56 or NKG2C T cell subset, CD4+ or CD8+ T cells, or bulk PBMC T cells (not recorded which). The CDR3 protein is CASSVGASGRVITEQFF. Supplemented by reference TRBV9 and TRBJ2-1, the full variable domain reads DSGVTQTPKHLITATGQRVTLRCSPRSGDLSVYWYQQSLDQGLQFLIQYYNGEERAKGNILERFSAQQFPDLHSELNLSSLELGDSALYFCASSVGASGRVITEQFFGPGTRLTVL.